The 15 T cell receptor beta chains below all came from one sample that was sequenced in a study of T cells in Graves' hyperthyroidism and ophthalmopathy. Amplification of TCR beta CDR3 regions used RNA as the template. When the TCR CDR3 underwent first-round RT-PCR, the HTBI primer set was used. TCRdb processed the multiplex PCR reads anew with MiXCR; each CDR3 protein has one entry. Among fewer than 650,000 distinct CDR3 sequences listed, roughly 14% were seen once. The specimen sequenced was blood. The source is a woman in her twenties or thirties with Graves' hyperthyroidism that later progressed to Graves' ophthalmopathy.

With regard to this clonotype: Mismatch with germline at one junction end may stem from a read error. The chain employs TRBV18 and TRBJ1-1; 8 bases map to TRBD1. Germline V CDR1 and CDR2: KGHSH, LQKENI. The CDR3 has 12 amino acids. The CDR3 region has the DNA TGTGCCAGCTCACCGCTGGGACAGGAAGCTTACTTT. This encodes CASSPLGQEAYF.

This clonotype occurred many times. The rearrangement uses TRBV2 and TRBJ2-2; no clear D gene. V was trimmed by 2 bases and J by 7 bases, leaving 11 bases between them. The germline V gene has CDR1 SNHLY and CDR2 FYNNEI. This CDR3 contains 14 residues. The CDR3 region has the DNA TGTGCCAGCAGTGAACGACCGTCGGGCGGGGAGCTGTTTTTT. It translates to CASSERPSGGELFF.

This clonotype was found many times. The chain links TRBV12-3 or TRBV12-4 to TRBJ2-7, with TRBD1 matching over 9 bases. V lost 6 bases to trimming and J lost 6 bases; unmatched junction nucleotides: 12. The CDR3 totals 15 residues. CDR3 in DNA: TGTGCCAGCAGGCTCGGGACAGGGTTGACTCTCGAGCAGTACTTC. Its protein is CASRLGTGLTLEQYF.

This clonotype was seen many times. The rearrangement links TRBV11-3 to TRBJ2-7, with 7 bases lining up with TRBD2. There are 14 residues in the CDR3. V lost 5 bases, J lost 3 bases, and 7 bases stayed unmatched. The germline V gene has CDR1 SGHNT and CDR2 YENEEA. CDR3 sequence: CASSTAGDNYEQYF. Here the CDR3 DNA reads TGTGCCAGCAGCACGGCGGGGGATAACTACGAGCAGTACTTC.

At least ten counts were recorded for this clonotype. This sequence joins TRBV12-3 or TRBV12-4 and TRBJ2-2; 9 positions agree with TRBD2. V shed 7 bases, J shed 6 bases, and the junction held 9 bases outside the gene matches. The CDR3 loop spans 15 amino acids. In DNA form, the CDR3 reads TGTGCCAGCACTGCGGGACTAGCCGGGGCCGGGGAGCTGTTTTTT. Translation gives CASTAGLAGAGELFF.

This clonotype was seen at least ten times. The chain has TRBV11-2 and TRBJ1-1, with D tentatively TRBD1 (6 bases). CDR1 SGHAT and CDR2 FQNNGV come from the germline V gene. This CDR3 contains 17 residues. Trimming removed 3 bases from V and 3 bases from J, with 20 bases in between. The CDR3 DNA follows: TGTGCCAGCAGCTTGGAGCAGGGGTCCCATTTGGACACTGAAGCTTTCTTT. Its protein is CASSLEQGSHLDTEAFF.

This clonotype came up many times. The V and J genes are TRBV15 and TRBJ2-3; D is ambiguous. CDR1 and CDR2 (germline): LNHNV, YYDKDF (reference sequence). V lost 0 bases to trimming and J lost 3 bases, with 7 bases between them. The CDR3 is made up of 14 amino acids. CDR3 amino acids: CATSRDRTTDTQYF. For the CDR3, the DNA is TGTGCCACCAGCAGAGACCGAACTACAGATACGCAGTATTTT.

The CDR3 DNA sequence: TGTGCCAGCAGCCACAACAGGATCCAGGACACTGAAGCTTTCTTT. Translated: CASSHNRIQDTEAFF. This chain links TRBV11-2 with TRBJ1-1; tentative D call: TRBD1 (5 bases). Germline V gene data show CDR1 as SGHAT and CDR2 as FQNNGV. Trimming pared 5 bases from V and 3 bases from J, leaving 16 bases between. The CDR3 is 15 residues long.

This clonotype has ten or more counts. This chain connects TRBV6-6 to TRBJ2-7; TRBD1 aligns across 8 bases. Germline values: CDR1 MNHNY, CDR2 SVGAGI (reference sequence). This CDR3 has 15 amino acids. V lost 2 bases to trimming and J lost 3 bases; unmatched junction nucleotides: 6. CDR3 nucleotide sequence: TGTGCCAGCAGTTACCAGGGGGCGCGGGACTACGAGCAGTACTTC. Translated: CASSYQGARDYEQYF.

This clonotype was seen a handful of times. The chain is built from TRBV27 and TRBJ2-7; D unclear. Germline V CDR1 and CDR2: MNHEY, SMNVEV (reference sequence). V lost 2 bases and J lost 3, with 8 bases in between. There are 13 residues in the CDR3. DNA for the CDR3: TGTGCCAGCAGTTTAGGGGATTTCTACGAGCAGTACTTC. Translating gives CASSLGDFYEQYF.

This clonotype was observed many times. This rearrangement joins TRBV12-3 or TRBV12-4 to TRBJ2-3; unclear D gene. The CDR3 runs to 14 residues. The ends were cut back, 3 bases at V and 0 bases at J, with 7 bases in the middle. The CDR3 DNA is TGTGCCAGCAGTTTTACGCCTAGCACAGATACGCAGTATTTT. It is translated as CASSFTPSTDTQYF.

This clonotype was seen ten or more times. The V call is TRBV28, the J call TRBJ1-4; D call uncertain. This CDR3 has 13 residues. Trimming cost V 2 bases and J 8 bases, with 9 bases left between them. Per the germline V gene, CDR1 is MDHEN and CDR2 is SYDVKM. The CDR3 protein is CASSLEGIEKLFF. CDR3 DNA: TGTGCCAGCAGTTTAGAGGGAATCGAAAAACTGTTTTTT.

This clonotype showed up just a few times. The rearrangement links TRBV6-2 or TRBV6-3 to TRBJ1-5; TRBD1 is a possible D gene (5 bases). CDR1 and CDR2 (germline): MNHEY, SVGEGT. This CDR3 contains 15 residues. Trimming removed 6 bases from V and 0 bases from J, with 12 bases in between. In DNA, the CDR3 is TGTGCCAGCAGACCGTCCGGGGGTAGCAATCAGCCCCAGCATTTT. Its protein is CASRPSGGSNQPQHF.

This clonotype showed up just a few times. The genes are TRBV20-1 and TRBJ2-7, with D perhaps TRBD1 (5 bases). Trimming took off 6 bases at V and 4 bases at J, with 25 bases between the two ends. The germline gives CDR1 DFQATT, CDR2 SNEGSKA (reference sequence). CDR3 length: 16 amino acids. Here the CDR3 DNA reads TGCAGTGCGCGTGACAGAGATGCGCCCTACGGATACGAGCAGTACTTC. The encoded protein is CSARDRDAPYGYEQYF.

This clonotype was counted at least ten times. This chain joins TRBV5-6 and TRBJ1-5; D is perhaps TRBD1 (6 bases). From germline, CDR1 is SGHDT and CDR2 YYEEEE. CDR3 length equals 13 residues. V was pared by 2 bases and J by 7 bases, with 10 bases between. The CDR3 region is CASSLQGWQPQHF. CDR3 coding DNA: TGTGCCAGCAGCTTACAGGGCTGGCAGCCCCAGCATTTT.